This record covers a single T cell receptor beta chain. What it recognizes is unknown. In germline, CDR1 is SGHRS, CDR2 YFSETQ. The CDR3 runs to 15 residues. The germline V and J ends were trimmed by 3 bases and 1 base, with 13 bases remaining between them. Sequencing was performed with immunoSEQ multiplex PCR; in TCRdb, only in-frame clones are kept and a portion is missing. The top ten hold roughly 4.5% of the sample, which has 75,000 to 95,000 clones, about 89% seen once. These data originate in a study of OX40 agonist ivuxolimab in advanced cancers. Overall study context: Dosing consisted of intravenous ivuxolimab at 0.01 to 10 mg/kg every 2 weeks. Points from the study as a whole: At 0.1 to 3.0 mg/kg, clonal expansion of CD4+ and CD8+ blood T cells had occurred by week 6.

This rearrangement joins TRBV5-1 to TRBJ2-5, with D tentatively TRBD1 (7 bases). The sequence came from an adult with an advanced solid tumor such as melanoma, head and neck, liver or kidney cancer. The sequences come from CD4+ or CD8+ T cells sorted from blood, collected in a trial of the OX40 agonist ivuxolimab. As DNA, the CDR3 is TGCGCCAGCAGCTCCTACCAGGGGGGCCAAGAGACCCAGTACTTC. As protein: CASSSYQGGQETQYF.